The clone carrying this T cell receptor beta chain appeared once. This sample is drawn from a study of T cell responses to AZD1222 COVID-19 vaccine. The CDR3 has 17 residues. The ends lost 3 bases at V and 0 bases at J; junction bases unmatched: 8. From germline, CDR1 is LGHDT and CDR2 YNNKEL (reference sequence). TCRdb's copy holds only in-frame clones and misses some; the assay was immunoSEQ multiplex PCR. The sample contains around 130,000 clones, 85% to 90% of which appear only once. The specimen was peripheral blood, collected on day 0 of AZD1222 vaccination. This rearrangement joins TRBV3-1 (or the pseudogene TRBV3-2) to TRBJ1-1; 9 bases map to TRBD1. The receptor comes from an adult in good health. The CDR3 nucleotides read TGTGCCAGCAGCCACCGAACAGGGGGCGTAATGAACACTGAAGCTTTCTTT. Translated, it gives CASSHRTGGVMNTEAFF.